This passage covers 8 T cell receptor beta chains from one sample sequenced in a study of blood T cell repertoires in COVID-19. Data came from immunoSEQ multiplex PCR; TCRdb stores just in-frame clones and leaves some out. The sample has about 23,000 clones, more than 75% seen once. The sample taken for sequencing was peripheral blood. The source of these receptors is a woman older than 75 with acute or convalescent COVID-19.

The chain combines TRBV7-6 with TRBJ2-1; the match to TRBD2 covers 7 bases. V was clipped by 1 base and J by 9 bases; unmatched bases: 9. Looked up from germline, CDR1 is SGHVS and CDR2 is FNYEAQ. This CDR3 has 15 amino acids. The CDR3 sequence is CASSLGVAGVGEQFF. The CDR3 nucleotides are TGTGCCAGCAGCTTAGGAGTGGCGGGAGTAGGTGAGCAGTTCTTC.

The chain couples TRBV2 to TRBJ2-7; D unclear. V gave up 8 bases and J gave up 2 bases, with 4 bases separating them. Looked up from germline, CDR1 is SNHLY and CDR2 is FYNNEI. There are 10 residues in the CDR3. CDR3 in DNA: TGTGCCAGCTCGGCCTACGAGCAGTACTTC. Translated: CASSAYEQYF.

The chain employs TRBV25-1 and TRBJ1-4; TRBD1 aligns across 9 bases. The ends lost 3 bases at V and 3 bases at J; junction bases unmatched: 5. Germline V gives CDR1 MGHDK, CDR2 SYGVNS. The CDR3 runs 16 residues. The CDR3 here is CASSDTGGASNEKLFF. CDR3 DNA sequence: TGTGCCAGCAGTGATACAGGGGGCGCATCTAATGAAAAACTGTTTTTT.

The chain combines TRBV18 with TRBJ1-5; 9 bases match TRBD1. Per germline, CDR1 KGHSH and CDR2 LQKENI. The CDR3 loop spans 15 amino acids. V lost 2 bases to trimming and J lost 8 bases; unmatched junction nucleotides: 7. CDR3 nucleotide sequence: TGTGCCAGCTCACCAACAGGACAGGGGTTCAAGCCCCAGCATTTT. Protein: CASSPTGQGFKPQHF.

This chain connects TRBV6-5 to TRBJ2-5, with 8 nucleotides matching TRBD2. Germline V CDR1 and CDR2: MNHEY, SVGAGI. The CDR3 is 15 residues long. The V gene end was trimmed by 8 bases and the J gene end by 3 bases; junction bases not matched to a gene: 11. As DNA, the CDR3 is TGTGCCAGCGGCCCCGGGGGGGCGGGGGAAGAGACCCAGTACTTC. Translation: CASGPGGAGEETQYF.

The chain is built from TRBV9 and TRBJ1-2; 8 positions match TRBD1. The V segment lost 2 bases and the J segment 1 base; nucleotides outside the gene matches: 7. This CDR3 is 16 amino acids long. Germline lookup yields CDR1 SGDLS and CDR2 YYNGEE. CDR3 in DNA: TGTGCCAGCAGCGTTGGACAGGGTTTCTTTAACTATGGCTACACCTTC. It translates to CASSVGQGFFNYGYTF.

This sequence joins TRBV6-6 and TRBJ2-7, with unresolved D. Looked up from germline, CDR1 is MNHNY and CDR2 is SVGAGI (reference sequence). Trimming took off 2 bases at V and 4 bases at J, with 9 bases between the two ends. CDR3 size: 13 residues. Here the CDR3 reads CASSYIPRYEQYF. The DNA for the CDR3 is TGTGCCAGCAGTTACATCCCCAGATACGAGCAGTACTTC.

CDR3 nucleotide sequence: TGTGCCTGGAGCCCCTACGGCATGTTGGGGCGAGAGGGCTACACCTTC. It encodes CAWSPYGMLGREGYTF. V usage is TRBV30 and J usage is TRBJ1-2, with D perhaps TRBD1 (5 bases). V was pared by 3 bases and J by 8 bases, with 25 bases between. Germline CDR1 reads GTSNPN; CDR2 reads SVGIG (reference sequence). The CDR3 contains 16 residues.